This T cell receptor beta chain was captured in a study of cytomegalovirus exposure and HLA in healthy donors. J lost 5 bases, V lost 4 bases, and 14 bases had no gene match. The length of the CDR3 is 18 residues. The germline CDR1 and CDR2 sequences are KGHSH and LQKENI. The PCR contained 60 Vbeta and 13 Jbeta primers. Assay used: immunoSEQ multiplex PCR; TCRdb lists only in-frame clones, some missing. The sample consists of about 120,000 clones, roughly 80% of them appearing once. The chain combines TRBV18 with TRBJ2-1, with 10 bases aligning to TRBD1. The sequencing sample was made of PBMCs. The TCR sequence derives from a female donor in good health and CMV-seronegative. CDR3: CASSRDRGFAIADNEQFF. The CDR3 coding sequence is TGTGCCAGCTCACGGGACAGGGGTTTTGCCATCGCTGACAATGAGCAGTTCTTC.